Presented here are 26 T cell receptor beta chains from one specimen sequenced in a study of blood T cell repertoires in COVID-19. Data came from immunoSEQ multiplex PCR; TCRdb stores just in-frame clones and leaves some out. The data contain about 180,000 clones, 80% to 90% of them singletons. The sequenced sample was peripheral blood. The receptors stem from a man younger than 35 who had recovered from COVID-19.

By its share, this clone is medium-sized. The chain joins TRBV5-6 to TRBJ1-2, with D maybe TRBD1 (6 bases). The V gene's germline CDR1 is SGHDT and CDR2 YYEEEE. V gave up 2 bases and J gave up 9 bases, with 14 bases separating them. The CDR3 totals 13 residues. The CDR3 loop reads CASSFSDRGSYTF. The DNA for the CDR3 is TGTGCCAGCAGCTTTTCGGACAGAGGCAGCTACACCTTC.

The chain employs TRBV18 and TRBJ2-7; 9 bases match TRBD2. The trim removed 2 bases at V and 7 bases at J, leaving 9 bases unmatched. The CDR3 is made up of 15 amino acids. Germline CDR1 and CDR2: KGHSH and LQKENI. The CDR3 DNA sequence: TGTGCCAGCTCACCATCCGGACTAGCGTTCTTGGAGCAGTACTTC. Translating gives CASSPSGLAFLEQYF. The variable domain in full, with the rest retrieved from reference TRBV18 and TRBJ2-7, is NAGVMQNPRHLVRRRGQEARLRCSPMKGHSHVYWYRQLPEEGLKFMVYLQKENIIDESGMPKERFSAEFPKEGPSILRIQQVVRGDSAAYFCASSPSGLAFLEQYFGPGTRLTVT.

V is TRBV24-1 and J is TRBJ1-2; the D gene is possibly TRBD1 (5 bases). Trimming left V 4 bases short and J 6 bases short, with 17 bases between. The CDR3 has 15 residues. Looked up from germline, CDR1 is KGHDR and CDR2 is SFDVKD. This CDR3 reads CATSDRRDGRHGYTF. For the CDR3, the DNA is TGTGCCACCAGTGACCGGAGGGACGGGCGGCATGGCTACACCTTC.

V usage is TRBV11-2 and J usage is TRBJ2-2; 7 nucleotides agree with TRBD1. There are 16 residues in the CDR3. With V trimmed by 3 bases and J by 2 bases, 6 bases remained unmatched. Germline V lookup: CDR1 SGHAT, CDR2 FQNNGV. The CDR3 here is CASSFSGTANTGELFF. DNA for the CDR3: TGTGCCAGCAGCTTCTCCGGGACAGCTAACACCGGGGAGCTGTTTTTT.

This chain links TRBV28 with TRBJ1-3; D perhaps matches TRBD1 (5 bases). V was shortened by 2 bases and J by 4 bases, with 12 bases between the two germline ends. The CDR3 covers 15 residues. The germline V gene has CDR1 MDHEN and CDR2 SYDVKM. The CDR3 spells CASSLLLSGGNTIYF. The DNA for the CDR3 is TGTGCCAGCAGTTTACTCTTATCAGGGGGAAACACCATATATTTT. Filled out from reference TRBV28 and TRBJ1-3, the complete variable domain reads DVKVTQSSRYLVKRTGEKVFLECVQDMDHENMFWYRQDPGLGLRLIYFSYDVKMKEKGDIPEGYSVSREKKERFSLILESASTNQTSMYLCASSLLLSGGNTIYFGEGSWLTVV.

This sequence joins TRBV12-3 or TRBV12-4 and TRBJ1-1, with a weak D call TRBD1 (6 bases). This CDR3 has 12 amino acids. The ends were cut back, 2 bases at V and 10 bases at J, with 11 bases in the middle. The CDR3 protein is CASSLYRESAFF. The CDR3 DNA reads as TGTGCCAGCAGTTTATACAGGGAATCAGCTTTCTTT.

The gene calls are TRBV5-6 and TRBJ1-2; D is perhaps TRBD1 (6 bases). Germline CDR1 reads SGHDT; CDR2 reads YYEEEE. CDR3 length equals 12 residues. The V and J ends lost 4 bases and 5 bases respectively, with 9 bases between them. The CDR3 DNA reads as TGTGCCAGCAGCCCTGGACAGTATGGCTACACCTTC. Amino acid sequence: CASSPGQYGYTF. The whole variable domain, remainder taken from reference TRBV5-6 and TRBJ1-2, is DAGVTQSPTHLIKTRGQQVTLRCSPKSGHDTVSWYQQALGQGPQFIFQYYEEEERQRGNFPDRFSGHQFPNYSSELNVNALLLGDSALYLCASSPGQYGYTFGSGTRLTVV.

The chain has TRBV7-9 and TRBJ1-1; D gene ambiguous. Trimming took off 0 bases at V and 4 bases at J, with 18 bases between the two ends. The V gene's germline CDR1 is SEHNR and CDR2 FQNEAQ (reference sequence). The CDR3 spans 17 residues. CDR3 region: CASSLAQTAAPSTEAFF. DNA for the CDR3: TGTGCCAGCAGCTTAGCACAAACGGCGGCACCTAGCACTGAAGCTTTCTTT.

The DNA for the CDR3 is TGTGCCAGCAGCTGGAGACTAGCGGGAGGAGGCACAGATACGCAGTATTTT. Its translation is CASSWRLAGGGTDTQYF. The V gene is TRBV11-2, the J gene TRBJ2-3; 13 nucleotides match TRBD2. CDR1 and CDR2 (germline): SGHAT, FQNNGV. The CDR3 consists of 17 residues. Trimming removed 4 bases from V and 1 base from J; junction bases left unmatched: 5.

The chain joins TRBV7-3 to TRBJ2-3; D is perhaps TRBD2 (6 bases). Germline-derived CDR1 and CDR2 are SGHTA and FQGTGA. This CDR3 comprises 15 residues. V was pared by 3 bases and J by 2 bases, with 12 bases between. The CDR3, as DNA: TGTGCCAGCAGCTTTACAGAACTAGCCACAGATACGCAGTATTTT. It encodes CASSFTELATDTQYF. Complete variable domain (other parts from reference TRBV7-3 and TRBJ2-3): GAGVSQTPSNKVTEKGKYVELRCDPISGHTALYWYRQSLGQGPEFLIYFQGTGAADDSGLPNDRFFAVRPEGSVSTLKIQRTERGDSAVYLCASSFTELATDTQYFGPGTRLTVL.

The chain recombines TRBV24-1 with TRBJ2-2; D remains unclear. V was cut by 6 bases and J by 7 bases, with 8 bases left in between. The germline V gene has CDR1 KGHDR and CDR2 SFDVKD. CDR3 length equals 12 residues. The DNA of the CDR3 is TGTGCCACCAGTCGAGAGAGCGGGGAGCTGTTTTTT. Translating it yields CATSRESGELFF.

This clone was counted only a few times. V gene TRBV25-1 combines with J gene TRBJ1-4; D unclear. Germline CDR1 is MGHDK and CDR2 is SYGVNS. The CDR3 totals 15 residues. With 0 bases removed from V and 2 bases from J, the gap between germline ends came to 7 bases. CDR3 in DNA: TGTGCCAGCAGTGAATATAAGAGCACTAATGAAAAACTGTTTTTT. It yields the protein CASSEYKSTNEKLFF.

In nucleotides, the CDR3 is TGTGCCAGCAGCACCGGGACAACGATCTCTGGAAACACCATATATTTT. This sequence encodes CASSTGTTISGNTIYF. This chain connects TRBV6-2 or TRBV6-3 to TRBJ1-3, with a possible D match to TRBD1 (6 bases). CDR3 length equals 16 residues. V was cut by 6 bases and J by 0 bases, with 15 bases left in between. The germline CDR1 and CDR2 sequences are MNHEY and SVGEGT.

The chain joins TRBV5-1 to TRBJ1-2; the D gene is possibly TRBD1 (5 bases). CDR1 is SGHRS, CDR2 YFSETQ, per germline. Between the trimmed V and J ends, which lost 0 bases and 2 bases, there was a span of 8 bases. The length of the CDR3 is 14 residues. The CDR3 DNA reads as TGCGCCAGCAGCTTGGACAGGAACAACTATGGCTACACCTTC. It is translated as CASSLDRNNYGYTF.

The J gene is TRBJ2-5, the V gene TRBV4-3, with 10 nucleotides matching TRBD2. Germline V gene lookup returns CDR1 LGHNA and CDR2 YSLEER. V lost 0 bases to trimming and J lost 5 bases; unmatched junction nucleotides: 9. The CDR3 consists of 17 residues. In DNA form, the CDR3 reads TGCGCCAGCAGCCAAGATCCCAGCGGGAGGGTCAGGGAGACCCAGTACTTC. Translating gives CASSQDPSGRVRETQYF.

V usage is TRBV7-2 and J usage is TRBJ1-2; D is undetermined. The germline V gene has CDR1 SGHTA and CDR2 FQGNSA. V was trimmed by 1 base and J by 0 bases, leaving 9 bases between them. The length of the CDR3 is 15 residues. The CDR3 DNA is TGTGCCAGCAGCTTAGAGGCCGGAGCTAACTATGGCTACACCTTC. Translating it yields CASSLEAGANYGYTF.

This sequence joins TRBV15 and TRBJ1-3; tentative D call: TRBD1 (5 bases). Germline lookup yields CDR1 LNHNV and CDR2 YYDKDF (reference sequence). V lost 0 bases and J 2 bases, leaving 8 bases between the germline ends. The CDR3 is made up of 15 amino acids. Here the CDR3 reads CATSRDSRAGNTIYF. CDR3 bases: TGTGCCACCAGCAGAGATTCCAGGGCTGGAAACACCATATATTTT.

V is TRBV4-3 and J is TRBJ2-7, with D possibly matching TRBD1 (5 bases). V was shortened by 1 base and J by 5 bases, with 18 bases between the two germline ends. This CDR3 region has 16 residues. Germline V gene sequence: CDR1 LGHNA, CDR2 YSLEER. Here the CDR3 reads CASSQGRGGARNEQYF. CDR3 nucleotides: TGCGCCAGCAGCCAAGGAAGGGGTGGGGCTCGGAACGAGCAGTACTTC.

The DNA of the CDR3 is TGCGCCAGCAGTACCGGGACTAGCGGGAACACAGATACGCAGTATTTT. This gives the protein CASSTGTSGNTDTQYF. The chain joins TRBV5-1 to TRBJ2-3, with 13 nucleotides matching TRBD2. The CDR3 totals 16 residues. The V segment lost 5 bases and the J segment 2 bases; nucleotides outside the gene matches: 5. Germline CDR1 SGHRS, CDR2 YFSETQ.

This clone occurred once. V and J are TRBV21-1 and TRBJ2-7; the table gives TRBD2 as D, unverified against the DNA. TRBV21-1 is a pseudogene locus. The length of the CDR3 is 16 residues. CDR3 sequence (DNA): TGTGCCAGCACCCATCGGAGGAGGGAGGAACGCTACGAGCAGTACTTC. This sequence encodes CASTHRRREERYEQYF.

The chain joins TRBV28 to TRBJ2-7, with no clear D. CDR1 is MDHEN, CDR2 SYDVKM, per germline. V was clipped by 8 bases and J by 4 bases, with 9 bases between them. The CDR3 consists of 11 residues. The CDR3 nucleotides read TGTGCCAGCGCTGGGCCGTACGAGCAGTACTTC. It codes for CASAGPYEQYF.

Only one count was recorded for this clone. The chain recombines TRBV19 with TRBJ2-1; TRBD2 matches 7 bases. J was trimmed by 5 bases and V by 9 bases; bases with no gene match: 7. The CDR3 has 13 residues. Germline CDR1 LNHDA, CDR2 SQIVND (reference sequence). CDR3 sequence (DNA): TGTGCCAGCGGAATTGGGGGGGACAATGAGCAGTTCTTC. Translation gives CASGIGGDNEQFF.

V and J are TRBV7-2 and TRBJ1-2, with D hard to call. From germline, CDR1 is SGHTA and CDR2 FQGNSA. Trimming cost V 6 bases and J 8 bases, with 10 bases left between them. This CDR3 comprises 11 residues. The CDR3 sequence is CASRELGGYTF. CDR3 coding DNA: TGTGCCAGCAGGGAGCTTGGGGGCTACACCTTC.

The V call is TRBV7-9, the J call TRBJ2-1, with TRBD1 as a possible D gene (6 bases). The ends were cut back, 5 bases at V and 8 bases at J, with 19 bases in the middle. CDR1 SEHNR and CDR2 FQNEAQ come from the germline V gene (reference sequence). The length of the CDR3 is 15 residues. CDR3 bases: TGTGCCAGCAGCGTCACAGGGTTATTAGTCGATGAGCAGTTCTTC. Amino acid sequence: CASSVTGLLVDEQFF.

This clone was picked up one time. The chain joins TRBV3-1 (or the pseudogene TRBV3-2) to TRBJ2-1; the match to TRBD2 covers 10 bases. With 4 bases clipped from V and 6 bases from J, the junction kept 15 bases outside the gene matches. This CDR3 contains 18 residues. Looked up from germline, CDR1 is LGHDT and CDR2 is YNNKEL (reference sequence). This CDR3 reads CASSRGGASGSNSNEQFF. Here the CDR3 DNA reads TGTGCCAGCAGCCGCGGAGGGGCTAGCGGGAGTAATAGCAATGAGCAGTTCTTC.

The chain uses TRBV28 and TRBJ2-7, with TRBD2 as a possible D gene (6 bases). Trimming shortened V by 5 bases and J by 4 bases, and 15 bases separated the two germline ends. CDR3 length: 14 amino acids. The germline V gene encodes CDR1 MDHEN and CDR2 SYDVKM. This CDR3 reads CASSHAGGRYEQYF. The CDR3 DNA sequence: TGTGCCAGCAGTCACGCCGGGGGTAGGTACGAGCAGTACTTC.